This TCR beta chain was retrieved from a study of CD8+ T cells in alopecia areata. Treatment described: oral pan-JAK inhibitor, 5-10 mg twice daily. Individuals with alopecia areata gave both lesional scalp punch biopsies and peripheral blood for collection. Study observations and caveats: During tofacitinib treatment, many expanded lesional clones remained in scalp and blood. It was less clear whether patients shared TCRs than it was in mice, possibly because of HLA. Lesional scalp, especially alopecia totalis/universalis, showed higher clonality than normal scalp.

Reverse transcribed after extraction, RNA yielded cDNA as the sequencing template. Clones were sequenced by immunoSEQ multiplex PCR, and TCRdb holds only the in-frame ones, with some missing. The sample consists of 200,000 to 250,000 clones, more than 45% of them appearing once. A remark on this clone: Its antigen is not known.

V shed 8 bases and J shed 8 bases, with 13 bases lying between them. Germline values: CDR1 SGHTA, CDR2 FQGNSA. The CDR3 loop spans 11 amino acids. The sample in question was CD4+ T cells sorted from blood, obtained at week 4, from a patient treated with tofacitinib. The V and J genes are TRBV7-2 and TRBJ2-7; D is perhaps TRBD1 (6 bases). The source of this sequence is a human donor with alopecia areata. As DNA, the CDR3 is TGTGCCAGCGCACAGGGTTTTAAGCAGTACTTC. Encoded protein: CASAQGFKQYF.